Described below is a single TCR beta chain sequence and its context. Its antigen is still unknown. No base quality information exists; no much larger clone differs at one position. RNA was extracted with the RNeasy kit and roughly 0.45 to 1 ug was reverse transcribed using random hexamers. The immunoSEQ multiplex PCR assay, covering 54 Vbeta and 13 Jbeta segments, was used to amplify TCR beta CDR3 regions. To correct PCR amplification bias, a synthetic template baseline was used for both primer optimization and computational correction. The paper's processing steps were these. Reads were assigned to V, D and J genes according to IMGT and analyzed in immunoSEQ Analyzer, with only productive sequences retained. To calculate clonality, Shannon entropy was normalized by log2 of the number of productive unique sequences and then subtracted from one. Public and private clones were assessed among the 100 most prevalent clones of each patient and control. Clones were defined as Susac-specific if absent from the healthy and MS cohorts, from over a thousand published viral clones and from other ImmuneACCESS disease sequences. The raw public data were reprocessed by TCRdb itself: fastp quality trimming at Q25, MiXCR clonotype calling, in-frame beta chains only. Merged by CDR3 protein, the rows form single entries marked with the most common genes and DNA. TCRdb assigned the V and J calls; the authors' analysis was not used. The sample records tens of thousands of distinct CDR3 sequences, roughly 91% of which are singletons. Together, the top ten hold approximately 0.52% of the sample.

The germline V gene supplies CDR1 MGHDK and CDR2 SYGVNS. The CDR3 has 14 amino acids, counting the end cysteine and phenylalanine. Only the CDR3 region is kept as DNA, spanning 42 bases read in frame from base 1. Between the V and J ends, shortened by 6 bases and 0 bases respectively, the junction contains 12 bases. The sample belongs to a study of CD8 T cells in Susac syndrome (dated by TCRdb to about 2019). For the wider study: Of the Susac syndrome patients who were sequenced, about six had clinically active disease and roughly 8 were in clinical remission. At the time of blood withdrawal, Susac syndrome patients were either therapy-naive, taking corticosteroids (with some also receiving IVIg), or on IVIg alone. Repertoire sequencing was used to test whether CD8+ T cell activation and differentiation in Susac syndrome was antigen driven. Points the paper makes about the study in general: The number of individuals in the TCR sequencing and HLA analysis was recognized as being relatively small. In the CD4+ T cell repertoire of Susac syndrome patients, clonal expansion was not detected.

High-throughput TCR beta sequencing profiled peripheral blood CD8+ and CD4+ T cells from healthy donors, Susac syndrome patients and multiple sclerosis patients. The Susac syndrome patients fulfilled recently defined diagnostic criteria for either definite or probable disease. Bulk CD8+ and CD4+ T cells were purified by magnetic negative isolation, whereas CD8+ TEMRA cells were enriched by FACS. Blood was drawn into EDTA tubes, processed within 24 hours, and PBMCs were isolated by density gradient centrifugation. PBMCs intended for TCR sequencing were cryopreserved in liquid nitrogen and thawed later in a water bath at 37 degrees C. The sorted or isolated CD4+, CD8+ and CD8+ TEMRA cells reached a purity of at least 90%.

The sequenced material came from CD4+ T cells from PBMCs. The sequence links TRBV25-1 to TRBJ2-7; the D gene is possibly TRBD1 or TRBD2, each agreeing over 5 bases. The sequence was obtained from a human donor with Susac syndrome. This receptor carries the CDR3 CASRPRGSSYEQYF. The bases are TGTGCCAGCAGGCCCCGGGGCAGCTCCTACGAGCAGTACTTC.